This entry lists 31 T cell receptor beta chains sequenced from one sample in a study of blood T cell repertoires in COVID-19. Sequenced by immunoSEQ multiplex PCR; TCRdb stores in-frame clones only, minus some. Here the sample spans approximately 120,000 clones, around nine tenths being singletons. Sequencing input: peripheral blood. These receptors were taken from a human donor with acute or convalescent COVID-19. The donor label of this sample is uncertain.

The rearrangement uses TRBV18 and TRBJ1-4; D possibly corresponds to TRBD1 (5 bases). This CDR3 spans 14 amino acids. Per germline, CDR1 KGHSH and CDR2 LQKENI. Trimming removed 3 bases from V and 6 bases from J, with 11 bases in between. For the CDR3, the DNA is TGTGCCAGCTCACCCTTTGAAGGGGATGAAAAACTGTTTTTT. Amino acids: CASSPFEGDEKLFF.

The V gene is TRBV18, the J gene TRBJ2-3; 7 bases map to TRBD2. V lost 3 bases and J lost 3; bases outside the gene matches: 12. Germline V gene lookup returns CDR1 KGHSH and CDR2 LQKENI. This CDR3 has 17 residues. This CDR3 is CASSPAWRGRVTDTQYF. The CDR3 DNA sequence: TGTGCCAGCTCACCGGCGTGGCGGGGGAGGGTGACAGATACGCAGTATTTT.

The V gene is TRBV30, the J gene TRBJ1-5; no clear D gene. The CDR3 runs to 15 residues. The germline V and J ends were trimmed by 4 bases and 2 bases, with 15 bases remaining between them. CDR1 and CDR2 from the germline V gene are GTSNPN and SVGIG (reference sequence). The CDR3 loop is CAWTSSGIGNQPQHF. CDR3 nucleotides: TGTGCCTGGACTTCCTCGGGAATTGGCAATCAGCCCCAGCATTTT.

J is TRBJ2-3 and V is TRBV19; 14 bases agree with TRBD2. After removal of 7 bases from V and 2 bases from J, the junction contained 8 bases not matched to a gene. This CDR3 spans 17 amino acids. Germline V gene sequence: CDR1 LNHDA, CDR2 SQIVND (reference sequence). DNA for the CDR3: TGTGCCAGTACCCCGGGACTAGCGGGGGCAGCCACAGATACGCAGTATTTT. The encoded protein is CASTPGLAGAATDTQYF.

The CDR3 spells CASSPPGQGYHTEAFF. CDR3 DNA sequence: TGTGCCAGCAGCCCGCCGGGACAGGGATACCACACTGAAGCTTTCTTT. V is TRBV5-4 and J is TRBJ1-1, with 9 positions matching TRBD1. V shed 4 bases and J 3 bases; nucleotides not matched to a gene: 10. CDR3 length equals 16 residues. CDR1 is SGHNT and CDR2 is YYREEE in the germline V gene (reference sequence).

The rearrangement joins TRBV28 to TRBJ1-2, with TRBD1 matching 7 bases. After removal of 4 bases from V and 6 bases from J, the junction contained 11 bases not matched to a gene. This CDR3 has 15 amino acids. Germline assignment: CDR1 MDHEN and CDR2 SYDVKM. This CDR3 is CASSWSDRVRDGYTF. The CDR3 DNA is TGTGCCAGCAGTTGGTCTGACAGGGTAAGGGATGGCTACACCTTC.

This chain uses TRBV2 with TRBJ2-5; TRBD2 might be the D (5 bases). The CDR3 spans 14 residues. The V end lost 3 bases, the J end lost 3 bases, and 11 bases lay between the germline ends. From germline, CDR1 is SNHLY and CDR2 FYNNEI. The CDR3 reads CASSELRAEETQYF. The CDR3, as DNA: TGTGCCAGCAGTGAGTTGAGGGCGGAAGAGACCCAGTACTTC.

This chain connects TRBV6-5 to TRBJ2-3; 7 nucleotides agree with TRBD1. This CDR3 has 11 amino acids. V lost 7 bases, J lost 11 bases, and 6 bases stayed unmatched. Germline CDR1 is MNHEY and CDR2 is SVGAGI. CDR3 nucleotide sequence: TGTGCCAGCACTCAAACAGGGGTGCAGTATTTT. Translated, it gives CASTQTGVQYF.

This clone turned up a few times. The V and J genes are TRBV27 and TRBJ2-1, with TRBD2 matching over 13 bases. Germline CDR1 reads MNHEY; CDR2 reads SMNVEV (reference sequence). The CDR3 covers 18 residues. J was trimmed by 2 bases and V by 6 bases; bases with no gene match: 10. The CDR3, as DNA: TGTGCCAGCAGACCGGGACTAGCGGGAACAGGGGCCTACAATGAGCAGTTCTTC. Its protein is CASRPGLAGTGAYNEQFF.

V is TRBV11-2 and J is TRBJ2-3, with 10 nucleotides matching TRBD2. Trimming removed 5 bases from V and 4 bases from J; junction bases left unmatched: 15. From germline, CDR1 is SGHAT and CDR2 FQNNGV. This CDR3 is 18 amino acids long. The CDR3 sequence: CASSAGPGLAGVADTQYF. DNA of the CDR3: TGTGCCAGCAGCGCAGGTCCCGGTCTAGCGGGAGTGGCAGATACGCAGTATTTT.

V and J are TRBV19 and TRBJ1-2; TRBD1 might be the D (5 bases). Germline V gene lookup returns CDR1 LNHDA and CDR2 SQIVND (reference sequence). The length of the CDR3 is 15 residues. Trimming removed 6 bases from V and 0 bases from J, with 14 bases in between. The DNA for the CDR3 is TGTGCCAGTAGGGGTAGGGGCCCAGCTAACTATGGCTACACCTTC. Residues: CASRGRGPANYGYTF.

The rearrangement uses TRBV6-4 and TRBJ2-2; no firm D call. The germline CDR1 and CDR2 sequences are MRHNA and SNTAGT. The CDR3 is made up of 14 amino acids. The V and J ends lost 4 bases and 6 bases respectively, with 12 bases between them. This CDR3 reads CASSVSTIAGELFF. The CDR3 region has the DNA TGTGCCAGCAGTGTCTCCACTATAGCCGGGGAGCTGTTTTTT.

The chain recombines TRBV5-4 with TRBJ1-1; D perhaps matches TRBD1 (5 bases). This CDR3 has 15 residues. From germline, CDR1 is SGHNT and CDR2 YYREEE (reference sequence). V was trimmed by 3 bases and J by 3 bases, leaving 15 bases between them. Here the CDR3 DNA reads TGTGCCAGCAGCTCCAAAGACGGAGGGGACACTGAAGCTTTCTTT. This codes for CASSSKDGGDTEAFF.

The chain has TRBV7-6 and TRBJ2-1; maybe TRBD1 (6 bases). From germline, CDR1 is SGHVS and CDR2 FNYEAQ. There are 16 residues in the CDR3. Trimming cost V 1 base and J 10 bases, with 20 bases left between them. CDR3 bases: TGTGCCAGCAGCTTAGGCGGCAGGGGCTCTCATGCGGAGCAGTTCTTC. Its protein is CASSLGGRGSHAEQFF. The variable domain in full, completed from reference TRBV7-6 and TRBJ2-1, reads GAGVSQSPRYKVTKRGQDVALRCDPISGHVSLYWYRQALGQGPEFLTYFNYEAQQDKSGLPNDRFSAERPEGSISTLTIQRTEQRDSAMYRCASSLGGRGSHAEQFFGPGTRLTVL.

The gene calls are TRBV6-5 and TRBJ1-5, with D maybe TRBD1 (6 bases). CDR3 length: 15 residues. The V gene lost 0 bases and the J gene lost 6 bases, with 12 bases spanning the gap. Germline loops: CDR1 MNHEY, CDR2 SVGAGI. CDR3 sequence: CASSYSRGLGQPQHF. The CDR3, as DNA: TGTGCCAGCAGTTACTCCAGGGGTTTGGGTCAGCCCCAGCATTTT.

The chain uses TRBV5-1 and TRBJ1-6; TRBD1 aligns across 7 bases. The V segment lost 2 bases and the J segment 8 bases; nucleotides outside the gene matches: 16. The CDR3 runs 18 residues. Germline assignment: CDR1 SGHRS and CDR2 YFSETQ. CDR3 protein: CASSFSPGGNNIDSPLHF. DNA for the CDR3: TGCGCCAGCAGCTTTAGTCCAGGGGGGAATAATATAGATTCACCCCTCCACTTT.

The chain employs TRBV3-1 (or the pseudogene TRBV3-2) and TRBJ2-1, with unresolved D. The CDR3 has 16 amino acids. V was shortened by 4 bases and J by 8 bases, with 21 bases between the two germline ends. CDR1 is LGHDT and CDR2 is YNNKEL in the germline V gene (reference sequence). The CDR3 region is CASSPRLALLDDEQFF. CDR3 sequence (DNA): TGTGCCAGCAGCCCACGGTTAGCCTTACTTGATGATGAGCAGTTCTTC.

This clone showed up just once. V is TRBV7-9 and J is TRBJ1-5; 7 bases align to TRBD1. Unmatched junction bases numbered 11, after V lost 6 bases and J lost 6 bases. The CDR3 totals 15 residues. Per the germline V gene, CDR1 is SEHNR and CDR2 is FQNEAQ (reference sequence). Here the CDR3 reads CASSSSGGGTQPQHF. CDR3 coding DNA: TGTGCCAGCAGTTCTTCAGGGGGTGGAACTCAGCCCCAGCATTTT.

This chain links TRBV7-2 with TRBJ2-2; 8 nucleotides agree with TRBD2. This CDR3 spans 16 amino acids. The germline CDR1 and CDR2 sequences are SGHTA and FQGNSA. The J segment lost 0 bases and the V segment lost 5 bases, leaving 5 bases of the junction unmatched. CDR3 DNA sequence: TGTGCCAGCAGCCCGCGGGGGGTTACGAACACCGGGGAGCTGTTTTTT. Encoded protein: CASSPRGVTNTGELFF.

The genes are TRBV14 and TRBJ2-7; 8 bases align to TRBD1. Germline V CDR1 and CDR2: SGHDN, FVKESK. CDR3 size: 16 residues. The trim removed 2 bases at V and 7 bases at J, leaving 13 bases unmatched. DNA of the CDR3: TGTGCCAGCAGCCAATTCCTTGGGCAGGGGGCTTTGGAGCAGTACTTC. Translated, it gives CASSQFLGQGALEQYF. The full variable domain, completed using reference TRBV14 and TRBJ2-7, is EAGVTQFPSHSVIEKGQTVTLRCDPISGHDNLYWYRRVMGKEIKFLLHFVKESKQDESGMPNNRFLAERTGGTYSTLKVQPAELEDSGVYFCASSQFLGQGALEQYFGPGTRLTVT.

The J gene is TRBJ2-5, the V gene TRBV28, with 9 bases lining up with TRBD1. The CDR3 runs to 15 residues. The V gene end was trimmed by 6 bases and the J gene end by 3 bases; junction bases not matched to a gene: 8. Germline CDR1 is MDHEN and CDR2 is SYDVKM. This chain's CDR3 is CASRGQGGPKETQYF. CDR3 DNA sequence: TGTGCCAGCAGGGGACAGGGTGGCCCAAAAGAGACCCAGTACTTC.

The chain uses TRBV19 and TRBJ2-3; possibly TRBD1 for D (6 bases). V was trimmed by 3 bases and J by 3 bases, leaving 7 bases between them. This CDR3 is 13 amino acids long. Germline lookup yields CDR1 LNHDA and CDR2 SQIVND (reference sequence). The CDR3, as DNA: TGTGCCAGTAGTATTCAGGGGACAGATACGCAGTATTTT. It yields the protein CASSIQGTDTQYF. The whole variable domain, remainder taken from reference TRBV19 and TRBJ2-3, is DGGITQSPKYLFRKEGQNVTLSCEQNLNHDAMYWYRQDPGQGLRLIYYSQIVNDFQKGDIAEGYSVSREKKESFPLTVTSAQKNPTAFYLCASSIQGTDTQYFGPGTRLTVL.

The rearrangement joins TRBV6-2 or TRBV6-3 to TRBJ2-3; 16 nucleotides line up with TRBD2. This CDR3 contains 21 residues. CDR1 MNHEY and CDR2 SVGEGT come from the germline V gene. The trim removed 4 bases at V and 2 bases at J, leaving 15 bases unmatched. The CDR3 bases are TGTGCCAGCAGTTTCGACCCGGGACTAGCGGGAGGGCCCAAAATCACAGATACGCAGTATTTT. It encodes CASSFDPGLAGGPKITDTQYF.

The chain links TRBV28 to TRBJ1-5, with TRBD1 as a possible D gene (6 bases). V lost 5 bases, J lost 0 bases, and 20 bases lay in between. The germline gives CDR1 MDHEN, CDR2 SYDVKM. The CDR3 sequence is 18 residues long. This CDR3 reads CASSLLSGTTYSNQPQHF. The CDR3 DNA sequence: TGTGCCAGCAGTCTCCTTTCCGGGACAACATATAGCAATCAGCCCCAGCATTTT.

Comment on this clone: One end of the junction fails to match germline, which may point to a read error. The V call is TRBV6-6, the J call TRBJ2-7; possible D gene TRBD1, 7 bases. The CDR3 spans 12 residues. Germline V gene lookup returns CDR1 MNHNY and CDR2 SVGAGI (reference sequence). CDR3 protein: CASSPGGSSEDF. CDR3 coding DNA: TGTGCCAGCAGCCCAGGGGGGTCCTCGGAGGACTTC.

The chain has TRBV7-9 and TRBJ2-6; no clear D. V was trimmed by 7 bases and J by 0 bases, leaving 7 bases between them. CDR1 is SEHNR and CDR2 is FQNEAQ in the germline V gene (reference sequence). CDR3 length: 14 residues. CDR3 bases: TGTGCCAGCATAGGCGGCTCTGGGGCCAACGTCCTGACTTTC. This sequence encodes CASIGGSGANVLTF.

The genes are TRBV29-1 and TRBJ2-1, with 7 bases lining up with TRBD1. V lost 4 bases and J lost 10; bases outside the gene matches: 7. This CDR3 region has 12 residues. Germline CDR1 SQVTM, CDR2 ANQGSEA. The CDR3 region has the DNA TGCAGCGTTGGTAGGGACAGCGGAGAGCAGTTCTTC. Amino acids: CSVGRDSGEQFF.

The chain combines TRBV6-2 or TRBV6-3 with TRBJ2-7; 7 bases are a match to TRBD1. The V gene's germline CDR1 is MNHEY and CDR2 SVGEGT. The ends lost 6 bases at V and 1 base at J; junction bases unmatched: 9. The CDR3 is 15 amino acids. In DNA, the CDR3 is TGTGCCAGCAGCGACGAGGGACAGAAGTCCTACGAGCAGTACTTC. It yields the protein CASSDEGQKSYEQYF.

The V and J genes are TRBV7-2 and TRBJ2-7, with a tentative D call TRBD1 (6 bases). This CDR3 has 15 residues. Germline-derived CDR1 and CDR2 are SGHTA and FQGNSA. The V end lost 2 bases, the J end lost 4 bases, and 15 bases lay between the germline ends. The CDR3 reads CASSLSGGAQYEQYF. The CDR3 region has the DNA TGTGCCAGCAGCTTAAGTGGGGGCGCCCAGTACGAGCAGTACTTC. Full variable domain (remainder filled in from reference TRBV7-2 and TRBJ2-7): GAGVSQSPSNKVTEKGKDVELRCDPISGHTALYWYRQSLGQGLEFLIYFQGNSAPDKSGLPSDRFSAERTGGSVSTLTIQRTQQEDSAVYLCASSLSGGAQYEQYFGPGTRLTVT.

The gene calls are TRBV9 and TRBJ1-1, with 7 bases matching TRBD1. V lost 3 bases, J lost 3 bases, and 2 bases stayed unmatched. Germline-derived CDR1 and CDR2 are SGDLS and YYNGEE. CDR3 length: 13 amino acids. CDR3 nucleotide sequence: TGTGCCAGCAGCGACGGGACAGACACTGAAGCTTTCTTT. This encodes CASSDGTDTEAFF.

This sequence joins TRBV4-1 and TRBJ2-1; D gene unclear. The V end lost 0 bases, the J end lost 8 bases, and 11 bases lay between the germline ends. The CDR3 contains 14 residues. Germline V gene lookup returns CDR1 MGHRA and CDR2 YSYEKL. The CDR3 spells CASSQDASTDEQFF. The CDR3 nucleotides read TGCGCCAGCAGCCAAGATGCTAGTACCGATGAGCAGTTCTTC.